The 5 T cell receptor beta chains given below trace back to one sample, sequenced in a study of blood T cell repertoires in COVID-19. This table comes from immunoSEQ multiplex PCR, and its TCRdb copy is limited to in-frame clones, with some not included. Of 120,000 or so clones listed, approximately 85% are singletons. Sequencing was performed on peripheral blood. These TCRs come from an elderly woman with acute or convalescent COVID-19.

The J gene is TRBJ1-2, the V gene TRBV6-6, with a possible D match to TRBD1 (5 bases). CDR1 is MNHNY, CDR2 SVGAGI, per germline (reference sequence). The CDR3 sequence is 13 residues long. V was trimmed by 5 bases and J by 9 bases, leaving 16 bases between them. The CDR3 DNA reads TGTGCCAGCAGTAGTTCTCAGGGAATCCGCTACACCTTC. Its protein product is CASSSSQGIRYTF.

V and J are TRBV4-2 and TRBJ2-2, with 13 bases lining up with TRBD2. The ends lost 1 base at V and 5 bases at J; junction bases unmatched: 7. Germline V gives CDR1 LGHNA, CDR2 YNFKEQ. This CDR3 comprises 18 residues. The CDR3 coding sequence is TGTGCCAGCAGCCAAGTTTGGGGGGGACTAGCGGGGACCGGGGAGCTGTTTTTT. Its protein product is CASSQVWGGLAGTGELFF.

In this sample, this clone turned up once. The genes are TRBV29-1 and TRBJ2-2; D is possibly TRBD2 (6 bases). There are 14 residues in the CDR3. The germline V gene has CDR1 SQVTM and CDR2 ANQGSEA. V was shortened by 7 bases and J by 7 bases, with 19 bases between the two germline ends. The CDR3 nucleotides are TGCAGCGCCTTTACAAATAACGGGGGCGGGGAGCTGTTTTTT. This encodes CSAFTNNGGGELFF.

The chain is built from TRBV19 and TRBJ1-5; the D is unclear. This CDR3 has 13 residues. The germline gives CDR1 LNHDA, CDR2 SQIVND (reference sequence). V was pared by 5 bases and J by 7 bases, with 12 bases between. CDR3 in DNA: TGTGCCAGTAGTCGACAAGAGGGCCAGCCCCAGCATTTT. This translates into CASSRQEGQPQHF.

The chain carries TRBV19 and TRBJ2-2; D may be TRBD1 (7 bases). The CDR3 sequence is 14 residues long. Germline V gene lookup returns CDR1 LNHDA and CDR2 SQIVND (reference sequence). The germline V and J ends were trimmed by 7 bases and 4 bases, with 13 bases remaining between them. CDR3 protein: CASTRDRATGELFF. The CDR3 DNA reads TGTGCCAGTACGCGGGACAGAGCCACCGGGGAGCTGTTTTTT.